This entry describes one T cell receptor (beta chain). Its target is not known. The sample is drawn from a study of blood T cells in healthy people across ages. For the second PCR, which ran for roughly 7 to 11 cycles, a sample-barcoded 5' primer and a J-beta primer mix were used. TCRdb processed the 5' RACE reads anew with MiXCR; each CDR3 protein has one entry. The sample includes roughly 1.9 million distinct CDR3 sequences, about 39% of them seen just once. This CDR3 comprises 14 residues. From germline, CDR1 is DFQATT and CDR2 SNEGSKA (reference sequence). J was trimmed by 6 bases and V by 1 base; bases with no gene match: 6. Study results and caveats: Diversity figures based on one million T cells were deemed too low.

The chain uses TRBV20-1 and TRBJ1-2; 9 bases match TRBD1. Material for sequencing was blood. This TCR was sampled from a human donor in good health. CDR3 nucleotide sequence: TGCAGTGCTAGAGGGAGGGACAGGGTCGATGGCTACACCTTC. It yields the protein CSARGRDRVDGYTF.